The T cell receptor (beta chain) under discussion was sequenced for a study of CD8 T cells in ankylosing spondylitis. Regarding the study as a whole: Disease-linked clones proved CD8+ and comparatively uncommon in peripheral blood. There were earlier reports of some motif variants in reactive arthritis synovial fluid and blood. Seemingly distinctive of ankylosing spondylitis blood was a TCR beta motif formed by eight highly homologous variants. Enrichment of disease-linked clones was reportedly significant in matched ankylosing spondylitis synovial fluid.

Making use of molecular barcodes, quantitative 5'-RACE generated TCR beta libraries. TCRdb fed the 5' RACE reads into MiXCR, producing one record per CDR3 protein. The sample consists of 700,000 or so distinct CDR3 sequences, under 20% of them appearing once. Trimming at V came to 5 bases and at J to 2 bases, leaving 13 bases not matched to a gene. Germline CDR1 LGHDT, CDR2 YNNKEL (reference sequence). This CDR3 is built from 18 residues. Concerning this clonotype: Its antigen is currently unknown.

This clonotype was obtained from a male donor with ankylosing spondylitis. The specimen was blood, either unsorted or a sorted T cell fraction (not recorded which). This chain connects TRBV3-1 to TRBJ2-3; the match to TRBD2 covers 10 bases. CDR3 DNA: TGTGCCAGCAGCGCCCCCGGGACTAGCGATGACCTCACAGATACGCAGTATTTT. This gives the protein CASSAPGTSDDLTDTQYF.